This paragraph reports one TCR beta chain. The sample originates from a study of T cell changes during pregnancy in multiple sclerosis. Assay: immunoSEQ multiplex PCR; the TCRdb copy retains only in-frame clones and omits some. The data contain around 79,000 clones, 75% to 95% of them singletons. CDR1 is MNHNY, CDR2 SVGAGI, per germline (reference sequence). Germline trimming cut 6 bases from V and 5 bases from J; bases unmatched to any gene: 7. The CDR3 spans 15 residues. Source: CD4+ T cells from peripheral blood mononuclear cells, taken in the second trimester of pregnancy. The chain couples TRBV6-6 to TRBJ2-2; 9 bases line up with TRBD2. The source is a female donor with multiple sclerosis, enrolled in a pregnancy study. CDR3 in DNA: TGTGCCAGCAGCTCGAGACTAGCGGAGACCGGGGAGCTGTTTTTT. It encodes CASSSRLAETGELFF.